Listed here are 25 T cell receptor beta chains from one sample, sequenced in a study of OX40 agonist ivuxolimab in advanced cancers. Profiling relied on immunoSEQ multiplex PCR, and the TCRdb table lists in-frame clones only, not all of them. The data contain about 6,700 clones, approximately 94% of them seen just once; the ten biggest clones take up over 9.5%. The specimen was CD4+ or CD8+ T cells sorted from blood, collected in a trial of the OX40 agonist ivuxolimab. Receptors originate from an adult with an advanced solid tumor such as melanoma, head and neck, liver or kidney cancer.

The CDR3: CASSPIKETQYF. CDR3 in DNA: TGTGCCAGCAGTCCAATCAAGGAGACCCAGTACTTC. V usage is TRBV28 and J usage is TRBJ2-5; no definite D call. Germline loops: CDR1 MDHEN, CDR2 SYDVKM. Trimming left V 5 bases short and J 5 bases short, with 9 bases between. The length of the CDR3 is 12 residues.

DNA for the CDR3: TGCAGCGTCTCCTCGAGGGGCGGGAGGGCCAGGACCGGGGAGCTGTTTTTT. Protein sequence: CSVSSRGGRARTGELFF. The V call is TRBV29-1, the J call TRBJ2-2, with TRBD2 matching over 9 bases. Trimming removed 6 bases from V and 5 bases from J; junction bases left unmatched: 16. The germline gives CDR1 SQVTM, CDR2 ANQGSEA. The CDR3 is 17 amino acids.

V is TRBV11-2 and J is TRBJ1-4; D remains ambiguous. The germline V gene has CDR1 SGHAT and CDR2 FQNNGV. The CDR3 length is 16 residues. Trimming cost V 5 bases and J 1 base, with 14 bases left between them. As DNA, the CDR3 is TGTGCCAGCAGCCCGGGTGTGATCATAACTAATGAAAAACTGTTTTTT. Its protein product is CASSPGVIITNEKLFF.

The rearrangement links TRBV6-8 to TRBJ1-1, with no clear D. This CDR3 region has 12 residues. Trimming removed 0 bases at V and 9 bases at J, with 8 bases between. CDR1 is MNHGY, CDR2 SAAAGT, per germline. CDR3 protein: CASSYSTSKAFF. As DNA, the CDR3 is TGTGCCAGCAGTTACTCGACGTCGAAAGCTTTCTTT.

The gene calls are TRBV28 and TRBJ1-2; TRBD1 aligns across 8 bases. With V trimmed by 6 bases and J by 1 base, 4 bases remained unmatched. This CDR3 is built from 14 residues. Germline V gene sequence: CDR1 MDHEN, CDR2 SYDVKM. The CDR3 DNA reads as TGTGCCAGCAGCCGGACAGGGCGTAACTATGGCTACACCTTC. The encoded protein is CASSRTGRNYGYTF.

This chain joins TRBV10-3 and TRBJ2-2, with 8 bases fitting TRBD2. Germline V CDR1 and CDR2: ENHRY, SYGVKD. CDR3 length: 18 residues. Trimming cost V 5 bases and J 5 bases; bases outside gene matches: 16. CDR3 coding DNA: TGTGCCATCAGTCAATCTCCGGGACTAGAGGGGAGAACCGGGGAGCTGTTTTTT. It codes for CAISQSPGLEGRTGELFF.

The genes are TRBV11-2 and TRBJ2-2; 8 nucleotides match TRBD1. The CDR3 is 17 amino acids. The V gene's germline CDR1 is SGHAT and CDR2 FQNNGV. The V and J ends lost 4 bases and 4 bases, in that order; junction bases with no gene match: 11. The CDR3 nucleotides are TGTGCCAGCAGCTCGCACCGGCGACAGGGGAGCACCGGGGAGCTGTTTTTT. Amino acids: CASSSHRRQGSTGELFF.

The chain couples TRBV7-3 to TRBJ2-5; D gene unclear. Per germline, CDR1 SGHTA and CDR2 FQGTGA. The CDR3 consists of 13 residues. Trimming stripped 2 bases from V and 4 bases from J, with 8 bases between. CDR3 amino acids: CASSLLMGETQYF. The CDR3 region has the DNA TGTGCCAGCAGCTTACTAATGGGAGAGACCCAGTACTTC.

The genes are TRBV5-1 and TRBJ2-7; a possible D gene is TRBD1 (6 bases). CDR1 is SGHRS and CDR2 is YFSETQ in the germline V gene. Trimming pared 8 bases from V and 3 bases from J, leaving 18 bases between. The CDR3 spans 14 residues. The CDR3 region has the DNA TGCGCCAGTGGGAAGGGGGAACAATACTACGAGCAGTACTTC. Its translation is CASGKGEQYYEQYF.

The chain links TRBV10-2 to TRBJ2-2; D uncertain. The CDR3 is 15 residues long. The germline V gene encodes CDR1 WSHSY and CDR2 SAAADI. V lost 1 base and J 4 bases, leaving 10 bases between the germline ends. CDR3 sequence reads: CASSEFSPGTGELFF. The CDR3 DNA follows: TGCGCCAGCAGTGAGTTCAGTCCGGGCACCGGGGAGCTGTTTTTT.

This rearrangement joins TRBV7-6 to TRBJ2-6, with 7 bases fitting TRBD1. The CDR3 spans 15 residues. V dropped 4 bases and J dropped 2; count of bases not matched to a gene: 2. Germline assignment: CDR1 SGHVS and CDR2 FNYEAQ. CDR3 sequence reads: CASSSTGTGANVLTF. The CDR3 coding sequence is TGTGCCAGCAGCTCGACAGGGACTGGGGCCAACGTCCTGACTTTC. The whole variable domain, filled in from reference TRBV7-6 and TRBJ2-6, reads GAGVSQSPRYKVTKRGQDVALRCDPISGHVSLYWYRQALGQGPEFLTYFNYEAQQDKSGLPNDRFSAERPEGSISTLTIQRTEQRDSAMYRCASSSTGTGANVLTFGAGSRLTVL.

The V gene is TRBV6-1, the J gene TRBJ2-1; 8 bases are shared with TRBD2. The CDR3 sequence is 16 residues long. In germline, CDR1 is MNHNS, CDR2 SASEGT. With 4 bases clipped from V and 6 bases from J, the junction kept 11 bases outside the gene matches. In DNA, the CDR3 is TGTGCCAGCAGTGTACTCTCGGGACTAGTGGGCAATGAGCAGTTCTTC. The encoded protein is CASSVLSGLVGNEQFF.

The rearrangement uses TRBV5-5 and TRBJ2-2; 7 positions match TRBD2. The CDR3 length is 17 residues. Germline V lookup: CDR1 SGHKS, CDR2 YYEKEE (reference sequence). V dropped 0 bases and J dropped 1; count of bases not matched to a gene: 6. CDR3 residues: CASSLGAGVGNTGELFF. CDR3 nucleotide sequence: TGTGCCAGCAGCTTGGGGGCGGGAGTAGGGAACACCGGGGAGCTGTTTTTT.

This chain connects TRBV7-9 to TRBJ1-2, with a weak D call TRBD1 (6 bases). V lost 1 base and J lost 0, with 6 bases in between. The length of the CDR3 is 14 residues. The germline V gene encodes CDR1 SEHNR and CDR2 FQNEAQ (reference sequence). CDR3 loop: CASSLGTANYGYTF. The CDR3 nucleotides read TGTGCCAGCAGCTTAGGGACAGCTAACTATGGCTACACCTTC.

This clone occurred a few times. This chain uses TRBV7-9 with TRBJ2-7, with D perhaps matching TRBD1 or TRBD2 (5 bases each). CDR3 length equals 16 residues. Trimming cost V 1 base and J 0 bases, with 13 bases left between them. The germline gives CDR1 SEHNR, CDR2 FQNEAQ (reference sequence). CDR3 coding DNA: TGTGCCAGCAGCTTAGACGGGACGGCCCTCTCCTACGAGCAGTACTTC. It yields the protein CASSLDGTALSYEQYF.

In its sample, this clone was seen once. The rearrangement joins TRBV6-1 to TRBJ1-2; no firm D call. The CDR3 extends over 14 amino acids. Trimming pared 7 bases from V and 8 bases from J, leaving 20 bases between. The germline gives CDR1 MNHNS, CDR2 SASEGT. The chain's CDR3 is CASIIMEAARGYTF. The CDR3 DNA reads as TGTGCCAGCATTATCATGGAAGCTGCCCGCGGCTACACCTTC.

The chain carries TRBV5-8 and TRBJ2-7; TRBD2 matches 13 bases. This CDR3 contains 17 residues. Germline V gives CDR1 SGHTS, CDR2 YDEGEE. The ends lost 4 bases at V and 6 bases at J; junction bases unmatched: 13. The CDR3 reads CASSAGLAGTGSLEQYF. In nucleotides, the CDR3 is TGTGCCAGCAGCGCGGGACTAGCGGGAACGGGGTCCCTCGAGCAGTACTTC.

The gene calls are TRBV28 and TRBJ1-2; D unresolved. V shed 6 bases and J shed 3 bases, with 2 bases lying between them. Germline loops: CDR1 MDHEN, CDR2 SYDVKM. This CDR3 contains 10 residues. The CDR3: CASSYYGYTF. CDR3 coding DNA: TGTGCCAGCAGCTACTATGGCTACACCTTC.

This chain uses TRBV2 with TRBJ2-7, with D possibly being TRBD2 (5 bases). V shed 0 bases and J shed 6 bases, with 9 bases lying between them. Germline CDR1 and CDR2: SNHLY and FYNNEI. This CDR3 contains 13 residues. DNA for the CDR3: TGTGCCAGCAGTGAAGCGTCTGAGGGCGAGCAGTACTTC. Translation gives CASSEASEGEQYF. Full variable domain (remainder filled in from reference TRBV2 and TRBJ2-7): EPEVTQTPSHQVTQMGQEVILRCVPISNHLYFYWYRQILGQKVEFLVSFYNNEISEKSEIFDDQFSVERPDGSNFTLKIRSTKLEDSAMYFCASSEASEGEQYFGPGTRLTVT.

The genes are TRBV6-1 and TRBJ2-7, with D unclear. Between the trimmed V and J ends, which lost 0 bases and 5 bases, there was a span of 14 bases. The CDR3 has 15 amino acids. Looked up from germline, CDR1 is MNHNS and CDR2 is SASEGT. The CDR3 reads CASSEAGPAMNEQYF. CDR3 sequence (DNA): TGTGCCAGCAGTGAAGCCGGGCCCGCCATGAACGAGCAGTACTTC.

The chain links TRBV19 to TRBJ2-5; TRBD1 matches 11 bases. The CDR3 covers 15 residues. The germline CDR1 and CDR2 sequences are LNHDA and SQIVND (reference sequence). The V and J ends lost 3 bases and 4 bases, in that order; junction bases with no gene match: 4. The CDR3 DNA sequence: TGTGCCAGTAGTATCGGCGGGACAGGGGGAGAGACCCAGTACTTC. This codes for CASSIGGTGGETQYF.

The CDR3 DNA follows: TGTGCCAGCAGCTTAAGTGGGAGTCCAGATACGCAGTATTTT. This gives the protein CASSLSGSPDTQYF. The chain carries TRBV7-3 and TRBJ2-3; tentative D call: TRBD2 (5 bases). CDR1 is SGHTA, CDR2 FQGTGA, per germline. The V and J ends lost 1 base and 4 bases respectively, with 9 bases between them. The CDR3 has 14 amino acids.

Here the CDR3 DNA reads TGTGCCAGCAGTGAAGAGCTGGCCCCCTACAATGAGCAGTTCTTC. This encodes CASSEELAPYNEQFF. This chain connects TRBV6-4 to TRBJ2-1; D not resolved. There are 15 residues in the CDR3. From germline, CDR1 is MRHNA and CDR2 SNTAGT. Trimming removed 3 bases from V and 2 bases from J, with 11 bases in between.

The gene calls are TRBV6-4 and TRBJ2-1; 13 bases fit TRBD2. J gave up 6 bases and V 6 bases, and 2 bases lay outside the gene matches. The CDR3 is 14 amino acids. Germline CDR1 is MRHNA and CDR2 is SNTAGT. The CDR3 spells CASRRLAGGNEQFF. CDR3 DNA: TGTGCCAGCAGACGACTAGCGGGAGGCAATGAGCAGTTCTTC.

J is TRBJ2-2 and V is TRBV19; 8 positions match TRBD2. Per germline, CDR1 LNHDA and CDR2 SQIVND (reference sequence). CDR3 size: 15 residues. The junction had 5 bases not matched to a gene; V was cut back by 2 bases and J by 6 bases. The CDR3 here is CASSIREGRPGELFF. CDR3 bases: TGTGCCAGTAGTATACGGGAGGGCAGACCCGGGGAGCTGTTTTTT.